One and the same sample provided the 18 T cell receptor beta chains below, sequenced in a study of neoadjuvant anti-PD-1 for oral cavity cancer. TCRdb's table, derived via immunoSEQ multiplex PCR, lists solely in-frame clones and lacks some. The table records about 15,000 clones, around 60% of them present only once. The sample consisted of PBMCs, taken before nivolumab (anti-PD-1) treatment. The receptors shown here come from a person between 40 and 80 years old with oral cavity squamous cell carcinoma.

This chain uses TRBV10-3 with TRBJ2-5; D is perhaps TRBD2 (6 bases). This CDR3 has 15 residues. Germline V gene sequence: CDR1 ENHRY, CDR2 SYGVKD. The V and J ends lost 0 bases and 4 bases respectively, with 12 bases between them. CDR3 residues: CAISESAGLGETQYF. CDR3 nucleotides: TGTGCCATCAGTGAGTCCGCGGGGCTGGGAGAGACCCAGTACTTC.

In its sample, this clone was seen once. The chain links TRBV5-4 to TRBJ2-7; 8 bases are a match to TRBD1. Germline CDR1 is SGHNT and CDR2 is YYREEE (reference sequence). The V gene end was trimmed by 6 bases and the J gene end by 4 bases; junction bases not matched to a gene: 12. This CDR3 has 15 residues. CDR3 DNA: TGTGCCAGCACCAAGACCGGGACAGGCTTTTACGAGCAGTACTTC. It translates to CASTKTGTGFYEQYF. Full variable domain (rest looked up from reference TRBV5-4 and TRBJ2-7): ETGVTQSPTHLIKTRGQQVTLRCSSQSGHNTVSWYQQALGQGPQFIFQYYREEENGRGNFPPRFSGLQFPNYSSELNVNALELDDSALYLCASTKTGTGFYEQYFGPGTRLTVT.

This clone was picked up a small number of times. The genes are TRBV30 and TRBJ1-1; TRBD1 is a possible D gene (5 bases). Germline loops: CDR1 GTSNPN, CDR2 SVGIG (reference sequence). V was cut by 4 bases and J by 9 bases, with 12 bases left in between. The CDR3 is 11 residues long. The CDR3 region is CAWTRDLQAFF. Written as DNA, the CDR3 is TGTGCCTGGACCAGGGACCTTCAAGCTTTCTTT.

The chain links TRBV9 to TRBJ2-1; 11 nucleotides line up with TRBD2. The CDR3 length is 14 residues. J lost 7 bases, V lost 4 bases, and 4 bases had no gene match. The germline CDR1 and CDR2 sequences are SGDLS and YYNGEE. The CDR3 sequence is CASSPTSGNNEQFF. The CDR3 DNA follows: TGTGCCAGCAGCCCGACTAGCGGGAATAATGAGCAGTTCTTC.

Comment on this clone: Sequence at one end of the junction differs from germline and may be a read error. The V call is TRBV13, the J call TRBJ2-7; no clear D. In germline, CDR1 is PRHDT, CDR2 FYEKMQ (reference sequence). The CDR3 runs to 11 residues. The CDR3 reads CASSLGTLRCF. The CDR3 DNA reads TGTGCCAGCAGCTTAGGAACATTGAGGTGCTTC.

The chain joins TRBV29-1 to TRBJ2-1; D ambiguous. V was trimmed by 1 base and J by 4 bases, leaving 17 bases between them. The CDR3 is made up of 16 amino acids. CDR1 and CDR2 (germline): SQVTM, ANQGSEA. The CDR3 sequence: CSVEGYQNLRYNEQFF. CDR3 nucleotides: TGCAGCGTTGAAGGTTACCAAAACCTCCGATACAATGAGCAGTTCTTC.

This clone occurred a few times. The CDR3 DNA sequence: TGTGCCAGCAGCTTTTCCGGGGCGACCAATCAGCCCCAGCATTTT. This encodes CASSFSGATNQPQHF. The chain links TRBV7-9 to TRBJ1-5; tentatively, D is TRBD1 (5 bases). The CDR3 runs to 15 residues. Germline V gives CDR1 SEHNR, CDR2 FQNEAQ (reference sequence). The V end was cut by 3 bases, the J end by 3 bases, with 12 bases between.

The chain couples TRBV29-1 to TRBJ1-4, with D perhaps matching TRBD1 (5 bases). The germline CDR1 and CDR2 sequences are SQVTM and ANQGSEA. Between the trimmed V and J ends, which lost 7 bases and 0 bases, there was a span of 12 bases. The CDR3 is 14 amino acids. This CDR3 reads CSAAGQATNEKLFF. Here the CDR3 DNA reads TGCAGCGCCGCCGGACAAGCAACTAATGAAAAACTGTTTTTT. Full variable domain (remainder filled in from reference TRBV29-1 and TRBJ1-4): SAVISQKPSRDICQRGTSLTIQCQVDSQVTMMFWYRQQPGQSLTLIATANQGSEATYESGFVIDKFPISRPNLTFSTLTVSNMSPEDSSIYLCSAAGQATNEKLFFGSGTQLSVL.

This clone was seen only a few times. V and J are TRBV30 and TRBJ1-1; D possibly corresponds to TRBD1 (6 bases). Per the germline V gene, CDR1 is GTSNPN and CDR2 is SVGIG (reference sequence). This CDR3 region has 13 residues. Trimming took off 3 bases at V and 11 bases at J, with 19 bases between the two ends. Here the CDR3 reads CAWSLGSRGLAFF. CDR3 coding DNA: TGTGCCTGGAGCCTGGGTTCACGGGGGCTGGCTTTCTTT.

The J gene is TRBJ1-1, the V gene TRBV5-1, with 11 nucleotides matching TRBD1. The junction had 6 bases not matched to a gene; V was cut back by 4 bases and J by 10 bases. The V gene's germline CDR1 is SGHRS and CDR2 YFSETQ. CDR3 length: 13 amino acids. The CDR3 sequence is CASSPGQGDRAFF. The CDR3 region has the DNA TGCGCCAGCAGCCCGGGACAGGGGGACAGAGCTTTCTTT.

This clone was recorded a few times. The V and J genes are TRBV6-5 and TRBJ1-1; a weak D match, TRBD1 (5 bases). The CDR3 loop spans 15 amino acids. Germline V gives CDR1 MNHEY, CDR2 SVGAGI. Trimming took 4 bases from V and 0 from J, leaving 12 bases between them. In DNA form, the CDR3 reads TGTGCCAGCAGTTCGGGGGGACTTTTGAACACTGAAGCTTTCTTT. It specifies CASSSGGLLNTEAFF.

Within the sample, this clone is medium-sized. The chain joins TRBV11-2 to TRBJ2-1; D is ambiguous. V was shortened by 0 bases and J by 6 bases, with 12 bases between the two germline ends. The CDR3 sequence is 15 residues long. Germline CDR1 and CDR2: SGHAT and FQNNGV. The chain's CDR3 is CASSLEATWGNEQFF. The CDR3 nucleotides are TGTGCCAGCAGCTTAGAAGCAACCTGGGGCAATGAGCAGTTCTTC.

The CDR3 region is CASSESLIYPGKAFF. The CDR3 bases are TGCGCCAGCAGTGAATCTTTAATCTACCCAGGGAAGGCTTTCTTT. The V and J genes are TRBV10-2 and TRBJ1-1; possible D gene TRBD1, 5 bases. This CDR3 has 15 residues. The germline V gene has CDR1 WSHSY and CDR2 SAAADI. The ends were cut back, 3 bases at V and 11 bases at J, with 22 bases in the middle.

The table lists this clone with a few counts. The chain has TRBV6-5 and TRBJ2-1; 11 positions agree with TRBD2. This CDR3 comprises 16 residues. Trimming took 2 bases from V and 12 from J; bases not matched to a gene: 12. Germline loops: CDR1 MNHEY, CDR2 SVGAGI. CDR3 nucleotides: TGTGCCAGCAGTTACACCTCGGGACTAGCGGCCCCCGGGCAGTTCTTC. Protein: CASSYTSGLAAPGQFF.

This rearrangement joins TRBV7-6 to TRBJ2-3, with TRBD1 matching 9 bases. The CDR3 loop spans 16 amino acids. The germline V gene encodes CDR1 SGHVS and CDR2 FNYEAQ. V was clipped by 5 bases and J by 1 base; unmatched bases: 7. The CDR3 DNA reads as TGTGCCAGCAGCAAGGGACAGGGAGTGGGCACAGATACGCAGTATTTT. This codes for CASSKGQGVGTDTQYF.

With regard to this clone: The DNA is left out, because the CDR3 cannot be placed on it with certainty; the CDR3 is given as TCRdb lists it. This chain links TRBV27 with TRBJ2-7; TRBD1 is the table's D call and was not checked against the DNA. The CDR3 is 16 residues long, counting both termini. Germline V CDR1 and CDR2: MNHEY, SMNVEV (reference sequence). CDR3 in amino acids: CASSTSTGSLIYEQYF.

The chain employs TRBV7-8 and TRBJ2-2; no firm D call. V lost 6 bases, J lost 4 bases, and 6 bases lay in between. Germline V gene sequence: CDR1 SGHVS, CDR2 FQNEAQ. The length of the CDR3 is 12 residues. For the CDR3, the DNA is TGTGCCAGCAGTCAAACCACCGGGGAGCTGTTTTTT. This encodes CASSQTTGELFF.

This clone was seen more than once but under ten times. The chain couples TRBV5-4 to TRBJ1-2; TRBD1 might be the D (5 bases). The V and J ends lost 4 bases and 2 bases respectively, with 12 bases between them. This CDR3 has 14 amino acids. Per the germline V gene, CDR1 is SGHNT and CDR2 is YYREEE (reference sequence). Here the CDR3 reads CASSEGLLNYGYTF. In DNA, the CDR3 is TGTGCCAGCAGCGAGGGACTGCTCAACTATGGCTACACCTTC.